A single sample gave rise to the 20 T cell receptor beta chains below, sequenced in a study of blood T cell repertoires in COVID-19. The assay was immunoSEQ multiplex PCR, and TCRdb's table has in-frame clones only and misses some. The sample holds some 290,000 clones, about 90% seen once. The source material was peripheral blood. The receptors stem from a woman in her twenties or thirties with COVID-19, enrolled during active disease.

In this sample, this clone turned up a few times. The genes are TRBV10-3 and TRBJ2-1; tentatively, D is TRBD1 (5 bases). Germline V CDR1 and CDR2: ENHRY, SYGVKD. Trimming pared 0 bases from V and 0 bases from J, leaving 9 bases between. The CDR3 totals 16 residues. The CDR3 sequence: CAISESTVSSYNEQFF. The CDR3 coding sequence is TGTGCCATCAGTGAGTCGACAGTAAGCTCCTACAATGAGCAGTTCTTC.

The chain employs TRBV25-1 and TRBJ2-4; maybe TRBD2 (7 bases). CDR1 and CDR2 from the germline V gene are MGHDK and SYGVNS. The CDR3 totals 14 residues. With 0 bases removed from V and 5 bases from J, the gap between germline ends came to 8 bases. The DNA for the CDR3 is TGTGCCAGCAGTGAATACGGGGGGCAAAACATTCAGTACTTC. Its protein product is CASSEYGGQNIQYF. The full variable domain, completed using reference TRBV25-1 and TRBJ2-4, is EADIYQTPRYLVIGTGKKITLECSQTMGHDKMYWYQQDPGMELHLIHYSYGVNSTEKGDLSSESTVSRIRTEHFPLTLESARPSHTSQYLCASSEYGGQNIQYFGAGTRLSVL.

The V and J genes are TRBV28 and TRBJ1-5, with a possible D match to TRBD1 (5 bases). The CDR3 runs to 15 residues. The germline V and J ends were trimmed by 4 bases and 3 bases, with 13 bases remaining between them. CDR1 and CDR2 (germline): MDHEN, SYDVKM. CDR3 in amino acids: CASSWGDSYNQPQHF. The CDR3 nucleotides read TGTGCCAGCAGTTGGGGCGACAGCTACAATCAGCCCCAGCATTTT. Full variable domain (outside the CDR3, taken from reference TRBV28 and TRBJ1-5): DVKVTQSSRYLVKRTGEKVFLECVQDMDHENMFWYRQDPGLGLRLIYFSYDVKMKEKGDIPEGYSVSREKKERFSLILESASTNQTSMYLCASSWGDSYNQPQHFGDGTRLSIL.

This chain connects TRBV5-1 to TRBJ2-1; D is perhaps TRBD2 (5 bases). This CDR3 has 14 amino acids. CDR1 and CDR2 (germline): SGHRS, YFSETQ. Trimming pared 3 bases from V and 7 bases from J, leaving 14 bases between. The CDR3 spells CASSSTERANEQFF. The DNA for the CDR3 is TGCGCCAGCAGCTCTACGGAGAGGGCTAATGAGCAGTTCTTC.

This clone was seen only once. V is TRBV7-2 and J is TRBJ2-7, with a possible D match to TRBD2 (6 bases). This CDR3 has 15 residues. Germline V CDR1 and CDR2: SGHTA, FQGNSA. The V end was cut by 4 bases, the J end by 4 bases, with 17 bases between. In nucleotides, the CDR3 is TGTGCCAGCAGCTCCAGCGGGCCCCCAAAATACGAGCAGTACTTC. Residues: CASSSSGPPKYEQYF.

This CDR3 is CATSLRGTSGGNEQFF. DNA of the CDR3: TGTGCCACCAGTCTCCGCGGGACTAGCGGGGGCAATGAGCAGTTCTTC. The rearrangement joins TRBV24-1 to TRBJ2-1; 14 positions agree with TRBD2. CDR3 size: 16 residues. Trimming removed 6 bases from V and 6 bases from J; junction bases left unmatched: 6. CDR1 is KGHDR, CDR2 SFDVKD, per germline.

The rearrangement joins TRBV2 to TRBJ2-7, with 13 bases fitting TRBD2. CDR1 and CDR2 from the germline V gene are SNHLY and FYNNEI. The CDR3 has 15 residues. The V gene end was trimmed by 4 bases and the J gene end by 4 bases; junction bases not matched to a gene: 4. The CDR3 here is CASSGGLAGVYEQYF. In nucleotides, the CDR3 is TGTGCCAGCAGTGGTGGACTAGCGGGAGTGTACGAGCAGTACTTC.

This chain uses TRBV10-3 with TRBJ1-1; D might be TRBD1 (5 bases). The germline V gene has CDR1 ENHRY and CDR2 SYGVKD. The CDR3 loop spans 14 amino acids. Trimming took 10 bases from V and 3 from J, leaving 18 bases between them. CDR3 DNA: TGTGCCACGCGCCTGGGGGGATGGGACACTGAAGCTTTCTTT. Translating it yields CATRLGGWDTEAFF.

This chain joins TRBV9 and TRBJ2-7; possibly TRBD1 for D (5 bases). Between the trimmed V and J ends, which lost 0 bases and 0 bases, there was a span of 10 bases. The length of the CDR3 is 15 residues. CDR1 is SGDLS, CDR2 YYNGEE, per germline. The CDR3 spells CASSVGVGDSYEQYF. In DNA, the CDR3 is TGTGCCAGCAGCGTAGGGGTAGGGGACTCCTACGAGCAGTACTTC.

The gene calls are TRBV27 and TRBJ2-7, with 7 positions matching TRBD2. The CDR3 totals 15 residues. Germline CDR1 is MNHEY and CDR2 is SMNVEV (reference sequence). The ends lost 6 bases at V and 0 bases at J; junction bases unmatched: 8. DNA of the CDR3: TGTGCCAGCAGCCAGGGAGGGCTCTCCTCCTACGAGCAGTACTTC. This sequence encodes CASSQGGLSSYEQYF.

This chain uses TRBV29-1 with TRBJ2-7, with 8 bases aligning to TRBD2. From germline, CDR1 is SQVTM and CDR2 ANQGSEA. This CDR3 comprises 15 residues. Losses at the gene ends were 1 base for V and 0 bases for J; bases not matched to a gene: 5. CDR3 DNA: TGCAGCGTTGAAGCCATAGCGGGGAGCTCCTACGAGCAGTACTTC. Translating gives CSVEAIAGSSYEQYF.

The V gene is TRBV29-1, the J gene TRBJ2-1, with 12 bases identical to TRBD2. The CDR3 totals 14 residues. The V and J ends lost 0 bases and 14 bases, in that order; junction bases with no gene match: 8. The germline V gene encodes CDR1 SQVTM and CDR2 ANQGSEA. Here the CDR3 DNA reads TGCAGCGTTGAAGATCCACTAGCGGGAGGACAGAAGTTCTTC. Its translation: CSVEDPLAGGQKFF.

The chain has TRBV5-6 and TRBJ1-3, with 8 nucleotides matching TRBD1. CDR1 and CDR2 (germline): SGHDT, YYEEEE. J gave up 4 bases and V 4 bases, and 7 bases lay outside the gene matches. This CDR3 comprises 15 residues. Here the CDR3 reads CASSAQTGDGNTIYF. CDR3 DNA sequence: TGTGCCAGCAGCGCTCAGACAGGGGACGGAAACACCATATATTTT.

In nucleotides, the CDR3 is TGCGCCAGCAGCCAAGGGGGACTAGCGTCCGGGGAGCTGTTTTTT. This translates into CASSQGGLASGELFF. The chain joins TRBV4-1 to TRBJ2-2; 10 nucleotides line up with TRBD2. CDR3 length equals 15 residues. V shed 1 base, J shed 6 bases, and the junction held 2 bases outside the gene matches. Germline lookup yields CDR1 MGHRA and CDR2 YSYEKL.

In the case of this clone: Additional DNA sequences in this sample encode the identical CDR3. This chain connects TRBV5-1 to TRBJ1-1; no definite D call. Per germline, CDR1 SGHRS and CDR2 YFSETQ. V shed 0 bases and J shed 1 base, with 7 bases lying between them. This CDR3 spans 14 amino acids. The CDR3 sequence: CASSLAGANTEAFF. CDR3 nucleotide sequence: TGCGCCAGCAGCTTGGCCGGAGCGAACACTGAAGCTTTCTTT.

The gene calls are TRBV5-1 and TRBJ2-3; possibly TRBD2 for D (6 bases). Germline CDR1 SGHRS, CDR2 YFSETQ. This CDR3 comprises 15 residues. The ends were cut back, 6 bases at V and 6 bases at J, with 20 bases in the middle. CDR3 DNA sequence: TGCGCCAGCACCCGCGGGACCCTCGGAGGGGATACGCAGTATTTT. Protein sequence: CASTRGTLGGDTQYF.

The chain couples TRBV25-1 to TRBJ2-5; TRBD2 aligns across 10 bases. Germline trimming cut 6 bases from V and 4 bases from J; bases unmatched to any gene: 14. In germline, CDR1 is MGHDK, CDR2 SYGVNS. The CDR3 is 17 amino acids. CDR3 region: CASSPRQRLAGAETQYF. CDR3 coding DNA: TGTGCCAGCAGCCCTAGACAGCGGCTAGCGGGAGCAGAGACCCAGTACTTC.

The chain joins TRBV12-3 or TRBV12-4 to TRBJ2-7, with D possibly TRBD1 on 5 matching bases. V was cut by 3 bases and J by 3 bases, with 9 bases left in between. This CDR3 region has 13 residues. The DNA of the CDR3 is TGTGCCAGCAGTTTCCAGGGTGGCTACGAGCAGTACTTC. It encodes CASSFQGGYEQYF.

V and J are TRBV4-2 and TRBJ2-7, with D maybe TRBD1 (6 bases). In germline, CDR1 is LGHNA, CDR2 YNFKEQ. The CDR3 contains 14 residues. With 1 base removed from V and 0 bases from J, the gap between germline ends came to 7 bases. The CDR3 nucleotides read TGTGCCAGCAGCCAAGGGGACAACTCCTACGAGCAGTACTTC. Translation: CASSQGDNSYEQYF.

The chain links TRBV5-1 to TRBJ1-1, with unresolved D. The CDR3 consists of 11 residues. V gave up 0 bases and J gave up 7 bases, with 4 bases separating them. Germline CDR1 and CDR2: SGHRS and YFSETQ. In DNA form, the CDR3 reads TGCGCCAGCAGCTTGGACAGTGAAGCTTTCTTT. Protein sequence: CASSLDSEAFF.